This T cell receptor (beta chain) derives from a study of T cell responses to AZD1222 COVID-19 vaccine. Study as a whole: Pooling of second doses given at about 4 or about 12 weeks was done. General study results and limits: The donor group comprised mostly white British people and more females; the analysis possibly underestimated clonal diversity.

Clones were sequenced by immunoSEQ multiplex PCR, and TCRdb holds only the in-frame ones, with some missing. The table includes about 83,000 clones, 85% to 90% detected once. V lost 8 bases to trimming and J lost 6 bases; unmatched junction nucleotides: 13. Germline V gene data show CDR1 as MDHEN and CDR2 as SYDVKM. The CDR3 sequence is 15 residues long. Comments on this clone: Its antigen remains unknown.

This specimen consisted of peripheral blood, obtained on day 0 of AZD1222 vaccination. The source is an adult in good health. This chain connects TRBV28 to TRBJ2-1, with TRBD2 identical over 7 bases. The CDR3 DNA reads as TGTGCCAGCGGGGGGGACGGGACTCTCCTCAATGAGCAGTTCTTC. As protein: CASGGDGTLLNEQFF. Combining the CDR3 with reference TRBV28 and TRBJ2-1 gives the whole variable domain DVKVTQSSRYLVKRTGEKVFLECVQDMDHENMFWYRQDPGLGLRLIYFSYDVKMKEKGDIPEGYSVSREKKERFSLILESASTNQTSMYLCASGGDGTLLNEQFFGPGTRLTVL.